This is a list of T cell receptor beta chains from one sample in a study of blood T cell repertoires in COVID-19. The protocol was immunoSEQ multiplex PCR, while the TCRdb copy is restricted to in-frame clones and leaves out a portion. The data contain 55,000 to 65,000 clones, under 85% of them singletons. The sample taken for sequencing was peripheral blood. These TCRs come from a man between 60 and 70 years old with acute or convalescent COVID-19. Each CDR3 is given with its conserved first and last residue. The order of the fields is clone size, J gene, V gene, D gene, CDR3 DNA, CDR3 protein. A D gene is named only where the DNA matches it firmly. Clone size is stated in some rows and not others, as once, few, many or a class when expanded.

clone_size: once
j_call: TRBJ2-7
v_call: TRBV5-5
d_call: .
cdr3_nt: TGTGCCAGCAGCTTGGAGCCTACGCATGGGCAGTACTTC
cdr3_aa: CASSLEPTHGQYF

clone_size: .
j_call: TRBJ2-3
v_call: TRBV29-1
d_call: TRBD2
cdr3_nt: TGCAGCGTTGATCTAGCGGGAGATACGCAGTATTTT
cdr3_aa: CSVDLAGDTQYF

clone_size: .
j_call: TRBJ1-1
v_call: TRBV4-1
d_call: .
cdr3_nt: TGCGCCAGCAGCCAAGATTTTGGTCGGGTTACTGAAGCTTTCTTT
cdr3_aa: CASSQDFGRVTEAFF

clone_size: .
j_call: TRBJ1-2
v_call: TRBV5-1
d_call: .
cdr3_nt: TGCGCCTCAGGGGCAGGGGACTATGGCTACACCTTC
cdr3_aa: CASGAGDYGYTF

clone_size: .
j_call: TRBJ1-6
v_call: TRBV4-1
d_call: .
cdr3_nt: TGCGCCAGCAGCTCAGGGATCTATAATTCACCCCTCCACTTT
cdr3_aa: CASSSGIYNSPLHF

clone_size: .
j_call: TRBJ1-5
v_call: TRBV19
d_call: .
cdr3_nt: TGTGCCAGTAGTATAGACCGGGACACCAATCAGCCCCAGCATTTT
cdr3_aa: CASSIDRDTNQPQHF

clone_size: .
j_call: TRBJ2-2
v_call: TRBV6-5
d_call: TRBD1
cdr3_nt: TGTGCCAGCAGTTACGGGACAGGGGTCACCGGGGAGCTGTTTTTT
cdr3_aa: CASSYGTGVTGELFF

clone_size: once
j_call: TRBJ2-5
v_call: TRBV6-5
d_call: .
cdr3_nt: TGTGCCAGCAGTTACTCCTTACAGGGGACCCAGTACTTC
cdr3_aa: CASSYSLQGTQYF

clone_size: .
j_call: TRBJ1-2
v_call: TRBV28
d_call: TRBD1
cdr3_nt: TGTGCCAGCAGTTCCGGGACAGAGCACTATGGCTACACCTTC
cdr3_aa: CASSSGTEHYGYTF

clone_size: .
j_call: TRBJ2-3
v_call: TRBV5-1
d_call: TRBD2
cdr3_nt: TGCGCCAGCAGCTCGACTAGCGGGGGTCTAAATACGCAGTATTTT
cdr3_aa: CASSSTSGGLNTQYF

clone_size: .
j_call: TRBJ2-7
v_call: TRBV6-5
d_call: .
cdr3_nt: TGTGCCAGCAGTTACGCGACATTCTACGAGCAGTACTTC
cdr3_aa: CASSYATFYEQYF

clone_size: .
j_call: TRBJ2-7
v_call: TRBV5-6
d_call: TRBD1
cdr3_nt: TGTGCCAGCACCCGGACAGGCCTTTCCTACGAGCAGTACTTC
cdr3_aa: CASTRTGLSYEQYF

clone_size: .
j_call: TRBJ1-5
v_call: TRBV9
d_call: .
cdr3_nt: TGTGCCAGCAGCGTAGAGGCAGGCCTGAATCAGCCCCAGCATTTT
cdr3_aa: CASSVEAGLNQPQHF

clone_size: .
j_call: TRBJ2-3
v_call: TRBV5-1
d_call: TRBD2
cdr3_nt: TGCGCCAGCAGCTCCATAGAAAGCGGGGGGTCAGATACGCAGTATTTT
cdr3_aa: CASSSIESGGSDTQYF

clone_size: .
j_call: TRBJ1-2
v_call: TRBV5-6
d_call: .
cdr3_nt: TGTGCCAGCAGCTGGGTCGGCGGGCAGAATGGCTACACCTTC
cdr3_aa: CASSWVGGQNGYTF

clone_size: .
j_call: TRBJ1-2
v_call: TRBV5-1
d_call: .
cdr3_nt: TGCGCCAGCAGCCTGGGTCTAGGCTACACCTTC
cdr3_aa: CASSLGLGYTF

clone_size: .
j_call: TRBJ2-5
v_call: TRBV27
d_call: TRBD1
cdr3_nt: TGTGCCAGCAGTCTACAGGGGGAAGAGACCCAGTACTTC
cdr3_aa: CASSLQGEETQYF

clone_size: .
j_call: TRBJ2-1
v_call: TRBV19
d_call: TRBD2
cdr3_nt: TGTGCCAGTAGTGCCGGGGGGGCCGTCGATGAGCAGTTCTTC
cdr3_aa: CASSAGGAVDEQFF

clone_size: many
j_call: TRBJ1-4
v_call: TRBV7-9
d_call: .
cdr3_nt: TGTGCCAGCAGCTTAGACGGTGAGAGTGAAAAACTGTTTTTT
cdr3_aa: CASSLDGESEKLFF

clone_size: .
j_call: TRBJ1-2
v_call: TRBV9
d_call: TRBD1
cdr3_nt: TGTGCCAGCAGCGTGGACAGGGTAGGCTATGGCTACACCTTC
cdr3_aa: CASSVDRVGYGYTF

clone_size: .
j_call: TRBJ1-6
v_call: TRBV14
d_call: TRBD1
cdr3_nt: TGTGCCAGCAGCCAAGTAGGGGGCCTCTCACCCCTCCACTTT
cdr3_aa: CASSQVGGLSPLHF

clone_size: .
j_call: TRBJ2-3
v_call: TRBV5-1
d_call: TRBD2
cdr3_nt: TGCGCCAGCAGCTTGGGTCCAGCGGGGAGCACAGATACGCAGTATTTT
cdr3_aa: CASSLGPAGSTDTQYF

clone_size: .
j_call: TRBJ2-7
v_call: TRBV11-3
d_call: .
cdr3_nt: TGTGCCAGCCCACTAGCCAGCAGGGTCGGGGTCTCCTACGAGCAGTACTTC
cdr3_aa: CASPLASRVGVSYEQYF

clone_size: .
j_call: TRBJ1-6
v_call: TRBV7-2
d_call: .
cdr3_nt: TGTGCCAGCAGCTTCCAAATACAGGGCCCGAATTCACCCCTCCACTTT
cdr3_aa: CASSFQIQGPNSPLHF

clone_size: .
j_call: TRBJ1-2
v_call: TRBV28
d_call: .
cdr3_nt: TGTGCCAGCAGTCCTCGGTCCTATGGCTACACCTTC
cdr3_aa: CASSPRSYGYTF

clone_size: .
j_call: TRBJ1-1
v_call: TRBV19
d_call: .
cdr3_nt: TGTGCCAGTAGTATAGTAGAGAACACTGAAGCTTTCTTT
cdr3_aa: CASSIVENTEAFF

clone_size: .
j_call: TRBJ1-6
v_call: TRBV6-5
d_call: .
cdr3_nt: TGTGCCAGCACCGTAGGGGTGACAGACAATTCACCCCTCCACTTT
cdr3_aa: CASTVGVTDNSPLHF

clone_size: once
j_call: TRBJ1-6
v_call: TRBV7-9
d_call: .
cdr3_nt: TGTGCCAGCAGCTTACAGGGTTATAATTCACCCCTCCACTTT
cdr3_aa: CASSLQGYNSPLHF

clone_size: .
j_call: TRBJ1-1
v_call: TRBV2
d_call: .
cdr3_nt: TGTGCCAGCACCGGGAGCCCAGACGGTGAAGCTTTCTTT
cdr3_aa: CASTGSPDGEAFF

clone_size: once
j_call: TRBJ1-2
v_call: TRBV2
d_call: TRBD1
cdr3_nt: TGTGCCAGCAGTGTGGAGGACAGGGGGCTTGGCTACACCTTC
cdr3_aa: CASSVEDRGLGYTF

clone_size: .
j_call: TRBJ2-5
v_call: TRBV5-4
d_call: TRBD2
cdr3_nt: TGTGCCAGCAGCTTGGGACTAGCGGGGGGCCCTAACCAAGAGACCCAGTACTTC
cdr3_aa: CASSLGLAGGPNQETQYF

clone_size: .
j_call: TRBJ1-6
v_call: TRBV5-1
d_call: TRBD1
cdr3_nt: TGCGCCAGCGGGACAGACAATAATTCACCCCTCCACTTT
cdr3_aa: CASGTDNNSPLHF

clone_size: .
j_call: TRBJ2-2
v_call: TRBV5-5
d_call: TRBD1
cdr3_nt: TGTGCCAGCAGTACCGGACAGGAGAACACCGGGGAGCTGTTTTTT
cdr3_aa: CASSTGQENTGELFF

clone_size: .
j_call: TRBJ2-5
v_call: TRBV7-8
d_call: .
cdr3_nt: TGTGCCAGCAGCCCCGGGTTGGAAGAGACCCAGTACTTC
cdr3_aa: CASSPGLEETQYF

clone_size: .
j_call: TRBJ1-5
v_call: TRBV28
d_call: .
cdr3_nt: TGTGCCAGCAGTTTACTTGCAGGTCCCAGTTATCAGCCCCAGCATTTT
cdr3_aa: CASSLLAGPSYQPQHF

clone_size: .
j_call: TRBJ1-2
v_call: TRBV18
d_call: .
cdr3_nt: TGTGCCAGCTCGACGCAGGGATTAGGCTATGGCTACACCTTC
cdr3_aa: CASSTQGLGYGYTF

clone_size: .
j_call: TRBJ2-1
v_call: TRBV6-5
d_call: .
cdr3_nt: TGTGCCAGCAGTTACGGGTTGCAGCGGATCAATGAGCAGTTCTTC
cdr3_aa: CASSYGLQRINEQFF

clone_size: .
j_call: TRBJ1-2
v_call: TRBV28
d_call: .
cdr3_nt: TGTGCCAGCAGGCTTACCAGGGCGCTCTATGGCTACACCTTC
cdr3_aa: CASRLTRALYGYTF

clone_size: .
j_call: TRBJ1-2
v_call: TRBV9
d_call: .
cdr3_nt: TGTGCCAGCAGCCCCCGAGTGGGCGAAGGAGGCTACACCTTC
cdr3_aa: CASSPRVGEGGYTF

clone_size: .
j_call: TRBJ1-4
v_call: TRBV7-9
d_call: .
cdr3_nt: TGTGCCAGCAGCTCGCAGGGGGAAAAACTGTTTTTT
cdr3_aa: CASSSQGEKLFF

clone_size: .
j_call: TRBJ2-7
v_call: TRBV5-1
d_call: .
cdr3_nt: TGCGCCAGCAGCTTTGGGGCTTCGACCGACGGACGGTACGAGCAGTACTTC
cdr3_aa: CASSFGASTDGRYEQYF

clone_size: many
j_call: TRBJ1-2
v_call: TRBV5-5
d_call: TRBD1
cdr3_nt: TGTGCCAGCAGGTCCGGGACAGGGAGGGATGGCTACACCTTC
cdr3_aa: CASRSGTGRDGYTF

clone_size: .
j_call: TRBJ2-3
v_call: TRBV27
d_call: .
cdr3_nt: TGTGCCAGCAGTTTATCGTCCCTGGGAGCAGATACGCAGTATTTT
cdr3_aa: CASSLSSLGADTQYF

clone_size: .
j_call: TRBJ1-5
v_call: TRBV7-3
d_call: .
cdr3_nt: TGTGCCAGCCCTTGCAATCAGCCCCAGCATTTT
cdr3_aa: CASPCNQPQHF

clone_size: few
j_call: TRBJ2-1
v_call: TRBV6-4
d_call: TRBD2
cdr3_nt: TGTGCCAGCAGTGACCGACTAGCGGGGGACAATGAGCAGTTCTTC
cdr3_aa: CASSDRLAGDNEQFF

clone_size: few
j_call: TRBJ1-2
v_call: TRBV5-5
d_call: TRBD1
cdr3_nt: TGTGCCAGCAGCCATACAGGGGCGGGAAGTACTGGCTACACCTTC
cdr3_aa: CASSHTGAGSTGYTF